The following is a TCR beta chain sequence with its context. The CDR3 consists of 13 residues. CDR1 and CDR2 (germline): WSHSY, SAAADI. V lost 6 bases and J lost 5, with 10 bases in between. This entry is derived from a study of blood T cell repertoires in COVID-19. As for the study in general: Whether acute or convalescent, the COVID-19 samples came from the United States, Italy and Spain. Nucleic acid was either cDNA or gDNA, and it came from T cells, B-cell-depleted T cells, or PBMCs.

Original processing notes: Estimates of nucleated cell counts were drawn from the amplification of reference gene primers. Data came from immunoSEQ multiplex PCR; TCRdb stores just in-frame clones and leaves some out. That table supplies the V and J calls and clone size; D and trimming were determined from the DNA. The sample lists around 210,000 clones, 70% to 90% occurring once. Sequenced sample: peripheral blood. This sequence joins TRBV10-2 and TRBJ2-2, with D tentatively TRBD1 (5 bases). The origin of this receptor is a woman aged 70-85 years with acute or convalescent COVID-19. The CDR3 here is CASRDSLTGELFF. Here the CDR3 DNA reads TGCGCCAGCAGAGACAGTTTAACCGGGGAGCTGTTTTTT.